This entry describes one T cell receptor (beta chain). Its target antigen remains unknown. Within one base of it there is no much larger clone, and no base qualities were kept. The data were obtained in a study of T cell responses to AZD1222 COVID-19 vaccine (dated by TCRdb to about 2021). With regard to the full study: Because spike-specific TCR depth and breadth did not differ between the two schedules, AZD1222 recipients who got a second dose at roughly 4 weeks were pooled with those who got a second dose at roughly 12 weeks. TCR sequencing was performed for 233 trial participants, of whom about 200 were given two doses of AZD1222 and roughly 25 were given two doses of MenACWY control vaccine. Enrollment into the trials was organized by age into subgroups of 18-55, 56-69 and 70-plus years, and those subgroups contained around 150, 28 and 57 TCR-sequenced participants, respectively.

The CDR3 regions of human TCRbeta chains were analyzed by immunosequencing. As for the original processing: Repertoire TCRs were matched against a reference library of SARS-CoV-2-specific TCRs generated with the MIRA antigen-specificity platform. Breadth was defined as the fraction of unique TCRs that were SARS-CoV-2-associated, and depth was defined as the fraction of total T cells that were SARS-CoV-2-associated. Using the MIRA data, each spike-specific TCR was assigned both to the spike region to which the TCR was reactive and to a CD4 or CD8 class. Log10-transformed breadth and depth values were compared by one-way ANOVA with Sidak's multiple comparisons tests. Held by TCRdb, this immuneACCESS table contains in-frame sequences only and omits some clones. Under half of the omission traces to an unresolved V gene where checked; the cause of the rest is unknown. V, J and clone size derive from that table, while D and trimming were established from the DNA sequence. The sample has about 160,000 clones on record, 75% to 90% of them singletons. The ten largest account for 6.9% of the sample.

The paper's findings and limits, for the study overall: After two AZD1222 doses, both the breadth and the depth of spike-specific TCRs were significantly higher than at day 0 and than in MenACWY recipients. Because no day 14 peak-response samples were available, the repertoires could be characterized only after the peak T cell response. Reportedly, almost half of the unique spike-specific TCRs recognized epitopes lying outside the regions that are mutated in the B.1.351 and B.1.1.7 variants. Most participants were white British and females outnumbered males, and the authors suggested that clonal diversity may have been underestimated. The whole spike protein was spanned by vaccine-associated CD4 TCRs, and dominant responses were seen in regions 160-218 and 743-854. Conclusions about previously exposed vaccinees are limited because only a handful of AZD1222 recipients were SARS-CoV-2 seropositive at baseline. The 56-69-year group was small, and its depth increase did not reach significance, likely because of low power.

The sample's time point label, in plain terms: baseline before first vaccination. The vaccinee samples were drawn from two UK trials, COV001 and COV002, one of which was a single-blind randomized controlled phase 2/3 trial testing AZD1222 (ChAdOx1 nCoV-19) in healthy adults. For TCRbeta chain sequencing, PBMC samples were collected from trial participants at day 0 and at day 28 after the second dose. The germline V gene encodes CDR1 MNHEY and CDR2 SMNVEV (reference sequence). The CDR3 runs 14 amino acids, cysteine and phenylalanine included. Only the CDR3 DNA stays, 42 bases, in frame from base 1. V is reduced by 4 bases and J by 9 bases, leaving a spacing of 16 bases between them.

This clonotype originated in an adult in good health. Source: peripheral blood, taken on day 0 of AZD1222 vaccination. The chain couples TRBV27 to TRBJ2-4; the D region may be TRBD1 or TRBD2, each matching 5 bases equally. The nucleotide sequence reads as follows: TGTGCCAGCAGTTGGGACCGAGGATTAGGCATTCAGTACTTC. Its protein product is CASSWDRGLGIQYF.